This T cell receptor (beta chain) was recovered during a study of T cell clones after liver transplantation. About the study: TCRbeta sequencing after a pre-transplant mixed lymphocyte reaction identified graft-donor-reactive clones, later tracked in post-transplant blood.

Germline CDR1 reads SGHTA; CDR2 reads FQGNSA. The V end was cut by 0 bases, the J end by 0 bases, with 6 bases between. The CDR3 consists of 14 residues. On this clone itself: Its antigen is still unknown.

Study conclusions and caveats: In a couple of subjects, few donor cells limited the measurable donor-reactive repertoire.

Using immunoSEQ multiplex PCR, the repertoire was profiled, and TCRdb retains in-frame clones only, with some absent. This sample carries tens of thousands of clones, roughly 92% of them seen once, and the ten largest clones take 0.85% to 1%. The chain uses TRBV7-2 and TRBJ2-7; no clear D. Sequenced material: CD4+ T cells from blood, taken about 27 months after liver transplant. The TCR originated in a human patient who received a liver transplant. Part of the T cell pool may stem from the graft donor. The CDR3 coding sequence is TGTGCCAGCAGCTTAGCGATAAACTCCTACGAGCAGTACTTC. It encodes CASSLAINSYEQYF.